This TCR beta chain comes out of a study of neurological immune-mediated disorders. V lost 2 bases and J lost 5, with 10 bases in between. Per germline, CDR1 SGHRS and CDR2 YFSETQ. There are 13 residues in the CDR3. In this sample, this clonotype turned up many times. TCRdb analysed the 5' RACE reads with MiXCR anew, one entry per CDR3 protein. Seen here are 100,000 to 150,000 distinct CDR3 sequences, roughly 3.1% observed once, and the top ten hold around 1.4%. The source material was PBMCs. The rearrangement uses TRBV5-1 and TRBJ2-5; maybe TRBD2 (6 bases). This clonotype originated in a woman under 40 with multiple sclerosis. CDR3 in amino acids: CASSFRGIETQYF. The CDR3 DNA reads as TGCGCCAGCAGCTTTCGCGGGATCGAGACCCAGTACTTC.